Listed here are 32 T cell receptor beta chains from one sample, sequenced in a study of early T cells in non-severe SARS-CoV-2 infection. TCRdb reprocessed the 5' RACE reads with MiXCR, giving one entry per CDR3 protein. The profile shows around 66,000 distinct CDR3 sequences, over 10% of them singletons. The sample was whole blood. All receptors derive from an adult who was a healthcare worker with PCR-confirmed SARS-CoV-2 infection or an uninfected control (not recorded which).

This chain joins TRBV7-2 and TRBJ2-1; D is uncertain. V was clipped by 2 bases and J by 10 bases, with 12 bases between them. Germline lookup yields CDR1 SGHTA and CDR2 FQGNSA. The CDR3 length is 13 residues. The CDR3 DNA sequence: TGTGCCAGCAGCTTATTTACCCTTAAAGAGCAGTTCTTC. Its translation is CASSLFTLKEQFF.

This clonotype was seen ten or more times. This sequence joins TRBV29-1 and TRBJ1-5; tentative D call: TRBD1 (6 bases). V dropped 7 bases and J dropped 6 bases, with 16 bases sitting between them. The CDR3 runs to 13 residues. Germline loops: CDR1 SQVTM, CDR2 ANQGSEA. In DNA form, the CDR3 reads TGCAGCGCCGGGGGGGCCCCGGGTCAGCCCCAGCATTTT. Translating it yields CSAGGAPGQPQHF.

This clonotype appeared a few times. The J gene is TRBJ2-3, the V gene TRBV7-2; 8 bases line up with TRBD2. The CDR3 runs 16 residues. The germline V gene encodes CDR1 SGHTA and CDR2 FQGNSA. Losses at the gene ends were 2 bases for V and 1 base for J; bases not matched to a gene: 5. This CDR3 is CASSLMAGGRTDTQYF. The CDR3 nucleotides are TGTGCCAGCAGCTTAATGGCGGGAGGACGCACAGATACGCAGTATTTT.

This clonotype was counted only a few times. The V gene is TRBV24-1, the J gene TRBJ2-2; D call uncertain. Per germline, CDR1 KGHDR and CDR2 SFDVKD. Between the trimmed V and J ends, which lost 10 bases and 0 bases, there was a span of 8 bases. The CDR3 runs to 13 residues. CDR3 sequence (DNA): TGTGCCACGGGGAAAACGAACACCGGGGAGCTGTTTTTT. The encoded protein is CATGKTNTGELFF.

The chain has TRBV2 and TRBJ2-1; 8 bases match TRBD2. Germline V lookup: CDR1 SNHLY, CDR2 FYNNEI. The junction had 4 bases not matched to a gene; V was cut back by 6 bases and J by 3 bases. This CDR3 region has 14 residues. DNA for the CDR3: TGTGCCAGCAGCGTAGCGGGATTCTACAATGAGCAGTTCTTC. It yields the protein CASSVAGFYNEQFF. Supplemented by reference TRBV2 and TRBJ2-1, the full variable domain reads EPEVTQTPSHQVTQMGQEVILRCVPISNHLYFYWYRQILGQKVEFLVSFYNNEISEKSEIFDDQFSVERPDGSNFTLKIRSTKLEDSAMYFCASSVAGFYNEQFFGPGTRLTVL.

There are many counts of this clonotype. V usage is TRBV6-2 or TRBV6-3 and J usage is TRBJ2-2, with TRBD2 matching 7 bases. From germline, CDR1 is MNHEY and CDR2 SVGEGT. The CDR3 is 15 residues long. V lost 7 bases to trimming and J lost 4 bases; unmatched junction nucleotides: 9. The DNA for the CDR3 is TGTGCCAGCATCGATGGGCGGGGGATCACCGGGGAGCTGTTTTTT. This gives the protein CASIDGRGITGELFF.

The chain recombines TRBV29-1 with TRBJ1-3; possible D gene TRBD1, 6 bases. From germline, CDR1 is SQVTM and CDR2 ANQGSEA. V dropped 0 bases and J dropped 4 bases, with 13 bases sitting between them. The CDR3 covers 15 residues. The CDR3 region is CSVEDPQGSGNTIYF. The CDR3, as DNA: TGCAGCGTTGAAGATCCTCAGGGGAGCGGAAACACCATATATTTT.

CDR3 sequence reads: CASSSGLAGGVEQFF. Written as DNA, the CDR3 is TGTGCCAGCAGCTCGGGACTAGCGGGAGGAGTTGAGCAGTTCTTC. The rearrangement links TRBV5-8 to TRBJ2-1; 15 bases align to TRBD2. From germline, CDR1 is SGHTS and CDR2 YDEGEE. The CDR3 totals 15 residues. With V trimmed by 3 bases and J by 9 bases, 4 bases remained unmatched.

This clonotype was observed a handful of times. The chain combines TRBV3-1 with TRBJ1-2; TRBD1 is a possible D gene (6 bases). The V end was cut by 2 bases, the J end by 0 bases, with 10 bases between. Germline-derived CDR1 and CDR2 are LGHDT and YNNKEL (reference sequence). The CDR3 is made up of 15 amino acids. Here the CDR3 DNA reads TGTGCCAGCAGCCAATCACAGGGAGCTAACTATGGCTACACCTTC. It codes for CASSQSQGANYGYTF.

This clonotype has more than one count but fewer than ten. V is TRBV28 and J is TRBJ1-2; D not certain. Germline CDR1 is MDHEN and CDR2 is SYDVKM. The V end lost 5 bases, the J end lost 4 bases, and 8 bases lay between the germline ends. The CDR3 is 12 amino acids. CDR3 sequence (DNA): TGTGCCAGCAGTCGGCCAGGCTATGGCTACACCTTC. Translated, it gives CASSRPGYGYTF.

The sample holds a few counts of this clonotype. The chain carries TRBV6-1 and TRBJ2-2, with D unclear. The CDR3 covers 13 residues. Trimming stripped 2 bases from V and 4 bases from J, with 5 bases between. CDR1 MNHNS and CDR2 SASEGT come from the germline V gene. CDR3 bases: TGTGCCAGCAGTGAATTTTCCACCGGGGAGCTGTTTTTT. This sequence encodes CASSEFSTGELFF.

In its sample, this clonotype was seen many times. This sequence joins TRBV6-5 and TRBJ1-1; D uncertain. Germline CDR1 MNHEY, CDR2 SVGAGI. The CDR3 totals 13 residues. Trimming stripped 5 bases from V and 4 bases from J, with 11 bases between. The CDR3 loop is CASSPRETTEAFF. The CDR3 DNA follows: TGTGCCAGCAGTCCCCGGGAGACCACTGAAGCTTTCTTT.

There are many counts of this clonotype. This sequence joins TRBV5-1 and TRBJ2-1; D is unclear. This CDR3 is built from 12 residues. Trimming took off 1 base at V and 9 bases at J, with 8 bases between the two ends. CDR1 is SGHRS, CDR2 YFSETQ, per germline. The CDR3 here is CASSLTLGEQFF. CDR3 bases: TGCGCCAGCAGCTTGACCCTCGGTGAGCAGTTCTTC.

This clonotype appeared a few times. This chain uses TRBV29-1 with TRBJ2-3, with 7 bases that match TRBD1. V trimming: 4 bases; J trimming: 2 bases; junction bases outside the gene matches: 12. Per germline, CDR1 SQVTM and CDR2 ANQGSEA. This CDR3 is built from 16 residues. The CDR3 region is CSVGTLNRGSTDTQYF. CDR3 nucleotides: TGCAGCGTTGGGACCTTAAACAGGGGCTCCACAGATACGCAGTATTTT.

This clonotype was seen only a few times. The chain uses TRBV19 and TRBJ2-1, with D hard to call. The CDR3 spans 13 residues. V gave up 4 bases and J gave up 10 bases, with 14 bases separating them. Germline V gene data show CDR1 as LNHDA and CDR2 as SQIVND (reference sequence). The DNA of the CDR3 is TGTGCCAGTAGTAGCTCTAGTTTCGGGGAGCAGTTCTTC. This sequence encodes CASSSSSFGEQFF.

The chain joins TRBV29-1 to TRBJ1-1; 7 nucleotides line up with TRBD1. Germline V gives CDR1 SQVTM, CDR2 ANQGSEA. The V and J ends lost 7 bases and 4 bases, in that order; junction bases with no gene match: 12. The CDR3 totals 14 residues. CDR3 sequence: CSASPVGQRTEAFF. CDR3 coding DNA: TGCAGCGCTTCTCCTGTGGGACAGCGCACTGAAGCTTTCTTT.

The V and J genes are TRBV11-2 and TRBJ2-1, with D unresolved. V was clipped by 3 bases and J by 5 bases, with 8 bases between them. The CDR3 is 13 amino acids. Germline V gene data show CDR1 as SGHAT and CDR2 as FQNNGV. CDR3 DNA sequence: TGTGCCAGCAGCTTTAATCCCAACAATGAGCAGTTCTTC. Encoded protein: CASSFNPNNEQFF.

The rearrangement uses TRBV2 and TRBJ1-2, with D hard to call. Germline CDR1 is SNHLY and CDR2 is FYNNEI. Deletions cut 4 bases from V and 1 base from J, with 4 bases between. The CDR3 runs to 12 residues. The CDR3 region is CASSVNNYGYTF. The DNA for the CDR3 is TGTGCCAGCAGTGTAAATAACTATGGCTACACCTTC.

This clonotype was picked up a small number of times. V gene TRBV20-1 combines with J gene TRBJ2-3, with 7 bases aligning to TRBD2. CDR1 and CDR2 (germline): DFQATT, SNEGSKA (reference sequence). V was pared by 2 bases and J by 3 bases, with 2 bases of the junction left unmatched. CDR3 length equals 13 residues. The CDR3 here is CSARLAATDTQYF. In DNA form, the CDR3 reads TGCAGTGCTAGACTAGCGGCGACAGATACGCAGTATTTT.

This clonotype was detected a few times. The CDR3 region is CASSVGGSQGYEQYF. The CDR3 coding sequence is TGTGCCAGCAGCGTAGGCGGGAGTCAAGGCTACGAGCAGTACTTC. The chain couples TRBV9 to TRBJ2-7, with TRBD2 identical over 7 bases. The CDR3 runs 15 residues. V lost 0 bases to trimming and J lost 3 bases; unmatched junction nucleotides: 6. Germline values: CDR1 SGDLS, CDR2 YYNGEE.

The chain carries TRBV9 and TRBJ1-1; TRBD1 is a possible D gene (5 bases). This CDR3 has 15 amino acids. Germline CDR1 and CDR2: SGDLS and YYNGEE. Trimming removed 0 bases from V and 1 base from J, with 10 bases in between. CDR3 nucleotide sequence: TGTGCCAGCAGCGTAGGGGGGGTTTCGAACACTGAAGCTTTCTTT. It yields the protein CASSVGGVSNTEAFF.

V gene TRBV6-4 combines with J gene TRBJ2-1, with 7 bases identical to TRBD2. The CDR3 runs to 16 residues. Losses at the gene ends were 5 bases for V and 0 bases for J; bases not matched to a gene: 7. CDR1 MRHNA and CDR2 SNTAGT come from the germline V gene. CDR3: CASSPTSESSYNEQFF. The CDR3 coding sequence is TGTGCCAGCAGTCCCACTAGCGAGAGCTCCTACAATGAGCAGTTCTTC.

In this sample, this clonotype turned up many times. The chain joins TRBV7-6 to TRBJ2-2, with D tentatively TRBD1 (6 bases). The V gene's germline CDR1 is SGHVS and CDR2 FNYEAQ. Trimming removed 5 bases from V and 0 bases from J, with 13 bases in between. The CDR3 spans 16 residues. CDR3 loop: CASSQTTGPNTGELFF. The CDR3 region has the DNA TGTGCCAGCAGCCAGACGACAGGCCCGAACACCGGGGAGCTGTTTTTT.

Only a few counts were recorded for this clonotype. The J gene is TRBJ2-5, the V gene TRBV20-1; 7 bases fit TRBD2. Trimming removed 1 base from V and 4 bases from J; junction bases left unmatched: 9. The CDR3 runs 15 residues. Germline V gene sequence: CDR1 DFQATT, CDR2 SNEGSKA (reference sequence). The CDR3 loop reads CSARVPAGVLETQYF. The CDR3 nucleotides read TGCAGTGCTAGAGTGCCGGCGGGGGTATTAGAGACCCAGTACTTC.

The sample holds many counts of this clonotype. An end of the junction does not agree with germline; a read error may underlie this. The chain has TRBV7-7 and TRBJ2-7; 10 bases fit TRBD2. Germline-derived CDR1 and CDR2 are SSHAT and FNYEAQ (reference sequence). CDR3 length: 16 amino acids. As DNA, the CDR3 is TGTGCTAGCAGCTTACCCAGGGCTAGCGGGAGCTACGAGCAGTACTTC. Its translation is CASSLPRASGSYEQYF.

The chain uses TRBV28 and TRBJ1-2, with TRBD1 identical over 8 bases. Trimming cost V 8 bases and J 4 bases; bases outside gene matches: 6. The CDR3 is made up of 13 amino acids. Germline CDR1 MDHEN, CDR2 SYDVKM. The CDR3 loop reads CASSTGGVYGYTF. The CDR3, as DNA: TGTGCCAGCTCAACAGGGGGTGTCTATGGCTACACCTTC.

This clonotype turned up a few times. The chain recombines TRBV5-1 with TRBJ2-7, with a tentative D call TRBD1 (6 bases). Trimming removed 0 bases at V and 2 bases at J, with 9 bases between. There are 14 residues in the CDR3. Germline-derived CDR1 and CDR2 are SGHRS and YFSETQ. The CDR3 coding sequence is TGCGCCAGCAGCTTGGTCGGGACAACCTACGAGCAGTACTTC. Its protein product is CASSLVGTTYEQYF. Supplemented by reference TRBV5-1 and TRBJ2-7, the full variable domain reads KAGVTQTPRYLIKTRGQQVTLSCSPISGHRSVSWYQQTPGQGLQFLFEYFSETQRNKGNFPGRFSGRQFSNSRSEMNVSTLELGDSALYLCASSLVGTTYEQYFGPGTRLTVT.

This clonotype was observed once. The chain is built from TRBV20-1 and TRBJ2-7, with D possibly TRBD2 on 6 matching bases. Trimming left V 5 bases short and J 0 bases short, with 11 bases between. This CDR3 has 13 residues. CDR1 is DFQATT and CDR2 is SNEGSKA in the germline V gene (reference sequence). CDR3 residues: CSARGASSYEQYF. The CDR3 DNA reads TGCAGTGCTCGCGGGGCGAGCTCCTACGAGCAGTACTTC.

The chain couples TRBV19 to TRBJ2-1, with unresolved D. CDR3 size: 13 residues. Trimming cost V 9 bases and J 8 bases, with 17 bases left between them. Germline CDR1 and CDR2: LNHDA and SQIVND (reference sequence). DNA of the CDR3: TGTGCCAGCCGCGCGCCAACGGTATATGAGCAGTTCTTC. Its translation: CASRAPTVYEQFF.

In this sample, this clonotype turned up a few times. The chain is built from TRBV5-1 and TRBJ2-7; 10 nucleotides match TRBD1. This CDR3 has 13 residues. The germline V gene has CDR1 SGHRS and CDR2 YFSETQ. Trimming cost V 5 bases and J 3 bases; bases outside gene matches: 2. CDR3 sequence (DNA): TGCGCCAGCAGGCGGACAGGGGGCTACGAGCAGTACTTC. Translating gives CASRRTGGYEQYF. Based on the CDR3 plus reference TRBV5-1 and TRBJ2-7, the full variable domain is KAGVTQTPRYLIKTRGQQVTLSCSPISGHRSVSWYQQTPGQGLQFLFEYFSETQRNKGNFPGRFSGRQFSNSRSEMNVSTLELGDSALYLCASRRTGGYEQYFGPGTRLTVT.

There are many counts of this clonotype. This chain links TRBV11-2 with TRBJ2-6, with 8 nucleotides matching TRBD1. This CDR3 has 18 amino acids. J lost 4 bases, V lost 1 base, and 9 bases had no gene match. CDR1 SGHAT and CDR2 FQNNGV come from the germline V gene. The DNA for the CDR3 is TGTGCCAGCAGCTTAGGAGGCAGGGGGCCGAAAGGGGCCAACGTCCTGACTTTC. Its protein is CASSLGGRGPKGANVLTF.

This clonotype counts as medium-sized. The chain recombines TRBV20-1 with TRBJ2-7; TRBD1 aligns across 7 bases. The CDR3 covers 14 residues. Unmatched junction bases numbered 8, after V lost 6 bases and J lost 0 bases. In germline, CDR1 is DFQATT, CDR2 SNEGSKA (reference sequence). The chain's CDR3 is CSARTGHSSYEQYF. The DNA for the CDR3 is TGCAGTGCAAGGACAGGCCATAGCTCCTACGAGCAGTACTTC.